These T cell receptor beta chains were read from a single sample in a study of blood T cells in healthy people across ages. TCRdb re-analysed the 5' RACE reads in MiXCR, keeping a single row per CDR3 protein. The sample has 650,000 to 800,000 distinct CDR3 sequences, 40% to 50% seen once. Sequencing input: blood. The receptor source for this set is a man aged 55-75 years in good health. Each CDR3 is given with its conserved first and last residue. A D gene is named only where the DNA matches it firmly. Clone size is not always given. Where it is, it says once, few, many or a class for expanded clones.

j_call clone_size d_call v_call cdr3_nt cdr3_aa
TRBJ1-1 - - TRBV29-1 TGCAGCGGATGGGGGAACACTGAAGCTTTCTTT CSGWGNTEAFF
TRBJ2-5 - - TRBV27 TGTGCCAGCAGACGGACTGCGGGGAAAGAGACCCAGTACTTC CASRRTAGKETQYF
TRBJ2-1 - TRBD2 TRBV20-1 TGCAGTGCTAGTATTCTCGGGGGGGCCTACAATGAGCAGTTCTTC CSASILGGAYNEQFF
TRBJ2-5 many - TRBV29-1 TGCAGCGTTCGCAAAGGGAACAGGGAGGAGACCCAGTACTTC CSVRKGNREETQYF
TRBJ2-5 few TRBD2 TRBV7-2 TGTGCCAGCAGCCCCCGTTTTATGGCGGGGGGCCAAGAGACCCAGTACTTC CASSPRFMAGGQETQYF
TRBJ2-4 - - TRBV2 TGTGCCAGCAGACTAGGGGGCTGGGGGGGCATTCAGTACTTC CASRLGGWGGIQYF
TRBJ2-2 - - TRBV12-3/TRBV12-4 TGTGCCAGCAGCTTTATTCGGCCGAACACCAGGGAGCTGTTTTTT CASSFIRPNTRELFF
TRBJ2-1 few - TRBV12-3/TRBV12-4 TGTGCCAGCAGACCCCAGGTACCCTCCTACAATGAGCAGTTCTTC CASRPQVPSYNEQFF
TRBJ2-6 - TRBD1 TRBV2 TGTGCCAGCACCGGAGGACAGGGAGTTCTCTTCGGGGCCAACGTCCTGACTTTC CASTGGQGVLFGANVLTF
TRBJ2-7 - TRBD2 TRBV11-2 TGTGCCAGCAGCTTAGATTATAATCGCGGGACTATGAGAGGGGACGAGCAGTACTTC CASSLDYNRGTMRGDEQYF
TRBJ1-2 - TRBD1 TRBV20-1 TGCAGTGCTAGTGACAGGGCCAACTATGGCTACACCTTC CSASDRANYGYTF
TRBJ1-5 - - TRBV4-1 TGCGCCAGCAGCCAAGATACCGGGGATCCCCAGCATTTT CASSQDTGDPQHF
TRBJ1-4 - - TRBV10-3 TGTGCCGCCCGGGGGGAATGTAATGAAAAACTGTTTTTT CAARGECNEKLFF
TRBJ2-1 few - TRBV15 TGTGCCACCAGCAGAGAACTGACATCGGGGTTCGACAATGAGCAGTTCTTC CATSRELTSGFDNEQFF
TRBJ2-3 few TRBD2 TRBV15 TGTGCCACCAGCAGAGACCGCGGACTAGCGGGGGATGGGAGGACGCAGTATTTT CATSRDRGLAGDGRTQYF